This T cell receptor (beta chain) was recorded in a study of blood T cells in healthy people across ages. Broader study findings: There were more naive CD4+ cells and higher diversity in long-lived donors than in aged donors. The fall in TCR beta diversity per million T cells was roughly linear with age.

This clonotype appeared many times. Its antigen is unknown. The ends lost 3 bases at V and 4 bases at J; junction bases unmatched: 9. There are 17 residues in the CDR3. In germline, CDR1 is ENHRY, CDR2 SYGVKD. It was with a sample-barcoded 5' primer and a J-beta primer mix that a second PCR of about 6 to 12 cycles was run. Per-sample output comprised a minimum of 2.5 million paired-end reads containing CDR3. Using its own MiXCR run on the 5' RACE reads, TCRdb lists one record per CDR3 protein. The sample lists some 1.1 million distinct CDR3 sequences; roughly two fifths were seen once. The rearrangement joins TRBV10-3 to TRBJ2-3; 11 bases fit TRBD1. Sequenced material: blood. This clonotype was obtained from a man aged 18 to 29 in good health. The CDR3 nucleotides read TGTGCCATCAGTGATCTCCCGGGGGACAGGGGGTCAGATACGCAGTATTTT. Translating gives CAISDLPGDRGSDTQYF.